The 10 T cell receptor beta chains listed next were all sequenced from one sample in a study of regulatory T cells in long-lasting Graves disease. Time point: persistent/refractory GD, antithyroid drugs over 5 years with positive TRAb. Preparation of the TCR library used RNA extracted from PBMCs. Building the TCR beta libraries relied on iRepertoire HTBI primers, and CDR3 regions underwent Arm-PCR. TCRdb passed the multiplex PCR reads through MiXCR, listing each CDR3 protein once. Of 300,000 to 500,000 distinct CDR3 sequences in the sample, around 21% were seen once. The sample in question was peripheral blood mononuclear cells (PBMCs), obtained when the disease was refractory, from a patient treated with antithyroid drugs. Receptors originate from a female donor with Graves disease.

The chain uses TRBV27 and TRBJ1-2, with 11 positions matching TRBD1. J lost 5 bases, V lost 7 bases, and 18 bases had no gene match. The CDR3 totals 18 residues. Germline V gives CDR1 MNHEY, CDR2 SMNVEV (reference sequence). The CDR3 DNA reads TGTGCCAGCACCTCCCCGGACAGGGGGCGAATTTTTCCTTATGGCTACACCTTC. This encodes CASTSPDRGRIFPYGYTF.

This clonotype was observed at least ten times. The V and J genes are TRBV12-5 and TRBJ2-5; the D gene is possibly TRBD1 (6 bases). The CDR3 is 17 amino acids. V was cut by 5 bases and J by 5 bases, with 24 bases left in between. Germline V gene data show CDR1 as LGHNT and CDR2 as FRNRAP. CDR3 sequence: CASGLHLGASFSETQYF. In DNA, the CDR3 is TGTGCTAGTGGTCTACATTTGGGGGCCTCTTTCAGCGAGACCCAGTACTTC.

This clonotype was counted once. Given a much more abundant clone one base away, this may be a read error. The gene calls are TRBV7-2 and TRBJ1-6; D unresolved. This CDR3 spans 17 amino acids. Germline-derived CDR1 and CDR2 are SGHTA and FQGNSA. V gave up 6 bases and J gave up 6 bases, with 21 bases separating them. CDR3 region: CASSTPAHTLTNSPLHF. DNA for the CDR3: TGTGCCAGCAGTACTCCCGCTCATACCCTTACTAATTCACCCCTCCACTTT.

This clonotype was counted at least ten times. V and J are TRBV28 and TRBJ2-7, with D perhaps TRBD1 (5 bases). Germline lookup yields CDR1 MDHEN and CDR2 SYDVKM. The CDR3 has 14 residues. Deletions cut 3 bases from V and 2 bases from J, with 11 bases between. CDR3 region: CASSFDSITYEQYF. In DNA form, the CDR3 reads TGTGCCAGCAGTTTCGACAGCATAACCTACGAGCAGTACTTC.

This clonotype was seen many times. V and J are TRBV27 and TRBJ1-1; no definite D call. CDR3 length: 16 residues. Trimming removed 3 bases at V and 5 bases at J, with 19 bases between. The germline gives CDR1 MNHEY, CDR2 SMNVEV (reference sequence). DNA of the CDR3: TGTGCCAGCAGTTTGGTATCCGGACTAACGGGGACTGAAGCTTTCTTT. It specifies CASSLVSGLTGTEAFF.

The chain carries TRBV10-3 and TRBJ2-5; 7 nucleotides align to TRBD1. J gave up 3 bases and V 7 bases, and 2 bases lay outside the gene matches. CDR1 and CDR2 from the germline V gene are ENHRY and SYGVKD. This CDR3 comprises 12 residues. In nucleotides, the CDR3 is TGTGCCATCAAGGGGGCGGAAGAGACCCAGTACTTC. It codes for CAIKGAEETQYF.

The DNA for the CDR3 is TGTGCCAGCAGGAAAGGGACAGAAGAGACCCAGTACTTC. Protein: CASRKGTEETQYF. The genes are TRBV6-1 and TRBJ2-5; 7 nucleotides match TRBD1. The germline CDR1 and CDR2 sequences are MNHNS and SASEGT. V shed 6 bases, J shed 3 bases, and the junction held 4 bases outside the gene matches. The CDR3 is made up of 13 amino acids.

This clonotype was observed at least ten times. The chain carries TRBV6-2 or TRBV6-3 and TRBJ1-1; D is uncertain. The CDR3 runs 17 residues. Trimming removed 0 bases from V and 0 bases from J, with 14 bases in between. The V gene's germline CDR1 is MNHEY and CDR2 SVGEGT. CDR3 sequence reads: CASSYSSQATVNTEAFF. The DNA for the CDR3 is TGTGCCAGCAGTTACTCGAGCCAGGCCACCGTGAACACTGAAGCTTTCTTT.

The V gene is TRBV29-1, the J gene TRBJ1-5; no clear D. The CDR3 runs to 18 residues. The germline gives CDR1 SQVTM, CDR2 ANQGSEA. V lost 4 bases and J 4 bases, leaving 26 bases between the germline ends. The CDR3, as DNA: TGCAGCGTTGGGGGTCTACAGATGGTGCGGGTGGGGAATCAGCCCCAGCATTTT. Translation: CSVGGLQMVRVGNQPQHF.

The gene calls are TRBV2 and TRBJ2-3; no clear D. V lost 7 bases and J 0 bases, leaving 14 bases between the germline ends. This CDR3 contains 15 residues. Germline CDR1 and CDR2: SNHLY and FYNNEI. CDR3 protein: CASTATPTSTDTQYF. CDR3 coding DNA: TGTGCCAGCACGGCGACACCTACTAGCACAGATACGCAGTATTTT.